The next 27 T cell receptor beta chains were all read from a single sample in a study of CXCR3-negative and CXCR3-positive naive CD8 T cells. Their specific antigens are unknown. cDNA libraries for TRB were generated by 5' RACE incorporating UMI labels. Following a re-call of the 5' RACE reads, TCRdb has one entry per CDR3 protein and lacks DNA. The listing contains approximately 48,000 distinct CDR3 sequences. General observations from the study: Higher TRB CDR3 hydrophobicity marked CXCR3-positive naive cells relative to CXCR3-negative naive cells.

Specimen: naive CXCR3+ CD8+ T cells from blood. The subset here: CD45RO-CCR7+CD27+CD95- naive CD8+ T cells expressing CXCR3 (TNR3+). Receptors originate from a human donor in good health. Some clones in this sample may be carry-over from other donors' samples.

This clonotype is deemed medium-sized by its frequency. This CDR3 reads CASSLGTASYEQYF. The rearrangement uses TRBV5-1 and TRBJ2-7; TCRdb returns TRBD2, unconfirmable since there is no DNA. The CDR3 spans 14 residues. Germline CDR1 SGHRS, CDR2 YFSETQ.

The chain couples TRBV28 to TRBJ1-1. Germline CDR1 reads MDHEN; CDR2 reads SYDVKM. This CDR3 contains 13 residues. CDR3 loop: CASKEPGITEAFF. The variable domain in full, completed from reference TRBV28 and TRBJ1-1, reads DVKVTQSSRYLVKRTGEKVFLECVQDMDHENMFWYRQDPGLGLRLIYFSYDVKMKEKGDIPEGYSVSREKKERFSLILESASTNQTSMYLCASKEPGITEAFFGQGTRLTVV.

The chain has TRBV20-1 and TRBJ2-1; TCRdb's D gene call, TRBD2, goes unchecked for lack of DNA. Looked up from germline, CDR1 is DFQATT and CDR2 is SNEGSKA (reference sequence). The CDR3 consists of 14 residues. The CDR3 sequence: CSASGGVSYNEQFF.

The V and J genes are TRBV27 and TRBJ1-5; TCRdb's assignment of TRBD1 cannot be checked, as there is no DNA. Germline V lookup: CDR1 MNHEY, CDR2 SMNVEV (reference sequence). The CDR3 covers 15 residues. CDR3 protein: CASSPLGGSYQPQHF.

The CDR3: CASSYGTGVTGELFF. V is TRBV6-5 and J is TRBJ2-2; as DNA is missing, the TRBD1 call by TCRdb cannot be tested. This CDR3 comprises 15 residues. CDR1 and CDR2 (germline): MNHEY, SVGAGI.

The gene calls are TRBV28 and TRBJ2-3; checking the TCRdb D call of TRBD2 is not possible without DNA. Germline V gene sequence: CDR1 MDHEN, CDR2 SYDVKM. This CDR3 has 11 residues. The CDR3 region is CASRAPDTQYF.

The gene calls are TRBV4-3 and TRBJ2-7; TCRdb's D call of TRBD1 is untestable without DNA. Germline-derived CDR1 and CDR2 are LGHNA and YSLEER. This CDR3 has 15 residues. The CDR3 is CASSQGQGGAYEQYF.

The chain combines TRBV7-9 with TRBJ2-1. The CDR3 runs to 11 residues. The V gene's germline CDR1 is SEHNR and CDR2 FQNEAQ (reference sequence). The CDR3 reads CASSHGPEQFF. Drawing the rest from reference TRBV7-9 and TRBJ2-1, the complete variable domain is DTGVSQNPRHKITKRGQNVTFRCDPISEHNRLYWYRQTLGQGPEFLTYFQNEAQLEKSRLLSDRFSAERPKGSFSTLEIQRTEQGDSAMYLCASSHGPEQFFGPGTRLTVL.

The genes are TRBV12-3 or TRBV12-4 and TRBJ2-7; TCRdb's D call, TRBD1, is unchecked because there is no DNA. CDR3 length: 16 amino acids. The CDR3 loop is CASSEPGQGGLPEQYF.

V is TRBV29-1 and J is TRBJ1-1; lacking DNA, the TRBD1 call made by TCRdb goes unchecked. The germline V gene encodes CDR1 SQVTM and CDR2 ANQGSEA. The CDR3 is 14 residues long. CDR3 amino acids: CSVALQGLGTEAFF.

The chain recombines TRBV4-3 with TRBJ2-2; the TRBD2 assignment by TCRdb is unverifiable without DNA. Germline assignment: CDR1 LGHNA and CDR2 YSLEER. The CDR3 extends over 19 amino acids. The CDR3 loop is CASSQDWPSGQSNTGELFF.

The chain joins TRBV19 to TRBJ2-2; TCRdb returns TRBD1, unconfirmable since there is no DNA. The CDR3 extends over 15 amino acids. The germline gives CDR1 LNHDA, CDR2 SQIVND (reference sequence). The CDR3 sequence: CASSPFAGNGGELFF.

The genes are TRBV5-8 and TRBJ1-3; the D call from TCRdb, TRBD1, cannot be confirmed without DNA. There are 15 residues in the CDR3. In germline, CDR1 is SGHTS, CDR2 YDEGEE. The CDR3 protein is CASSFQGFSGNTIYF.

This chain links TRBV12-3 or TRBV12-4 with TRBJ1-5. This CDR3 is built from 16 residues. Here the CDR3 reads CASSLEPGRPNQPQHF.

The gene calls are TRBV6-2 or TRBV6-3 and TRBJ2-7. CDR3 size: 12 residues. Germline-derived CDR1 and CDR2 are MNHEY and SVGEGT. CDR3 protein: CASSILSYEQYF.

The rearrangement links TRBV6-5 to TRBJ1-6. The germline gives CDR1 MNHEY, CDR2 SVGAGI. The CDR3 consists of 14 residues. CDR3 residues: CASSYSDGVSPLHF.

The genes are TRBV18 and TRBJ2-3. The V gene's germline CDR1 is KGHSH and CDR2 LQKENI. The CDR3 is made up of 15 amino acids. CDR3 protein: CAGSPPSWDTDTQYF.

The chain links TRBV20-1 to TRBJ2-1; TCRdb selects TRBD2, and the lack of DNA leaves this call unchecked. The CDR3 has 16 amino acids. The V gene's germline CDR1 is DFQATT and CDR2 SNEGSKA (reference sequence). The CDR3 loop reads CSAIQISSGGNNEQFF.

J is TRBJ1-4 and V is TRBV7-7. This CDR3 is 15 amino acids long. Germline V gene sequence: CDR1 SSHAT, CDR2 FNYEAQ (reference sequence). CDR3 sequence: CASSPSPGPDEKLFF.

V gene TRBV6-1 combines with J gene TRBJ1-1. The CDR3 runs to 17 residues. Looked up from germline, CDR1 is MNHNS and CDR2 is SASEGT. The CDR3 loop is CASSEMGGEQLNTEAFF.

The J gene is TRBJ2-7, the V gene TRBV19. Germline assignment: CDR1 LNHDA and CDR2 SQIVND (reference sequence). This CDR3 contains 12 residues. CDR3 loop: CASSDMVYEQYF.

The chain joins TRBV7-9 to TRBJ2-1; TCRdb calls TRBD1, which cannot be checked without DNA. The CDR3 is 12 residues long. The germline V gene has CDR1 SEHNR and CDR2 FQNEAQ (reference sequence). CDR3 amino acids: CASIQGGDEQFF.

The chain is built from TRBV24-1 and TRBJ2-7; TCRdb designates TRBD1, a call that cannot be tested without DNA. The CDR3 runs 15 residues. Germline lookup yields CDR1 KGHDR and CDR2 SFDVKD. CDR3 protein: CATSDRPIPPYEQYF.

The chain combines TRBV7-9 with TRBJ1-5; TCRdb names TRBD1, which stays unverified in the absence of DNA. The CDR3 is 13 amino acids. Germline loops: CDR1 SEHNR, CDR2 FQNEAQ (reference sequence). The chain's CDR3 is CASSLDRLQPQHF. The variable domain in full, with the rest retrieved from reference TRBV7-9 and TRBJ1-5, is DTGVSQNPRHKITKRGQNVTFRCDPISEHNRLYWYRQTLGQGPEFLTYFQNEAQLEKSRLLSDRFSAERPKGSFSTLEIQRTEQGDSAMYLCASSLDRLQPQHFGDGTRLSIL.

The chain joins TRBV12-3 or TRBV12-4 to TRBJ1-4. The CDR3 contains 13 residues. CDR3 region: CASRRATNEKLFF.

The CDR3: CASSQDKQGNSPLHF. This chain uses TRBV4-3 with TRBJ1-6; TCRdb outputs TRBD1, but without DNA this stays unchecked. Looked up from germline, CDR1 is LGHNA and CDR2 is YSLEER. The CDR3 sequence is 15 residues long.

The rearrangement links TRBV6-6 to TRBJ1-1. Germline V lookup: CDR1 MNHNY, CDR2 SVGAGI (reference sequence). CDR3 length equals 13 residues. The CDR3 sequence is CASTPIEGSEAFF.